In this sample, the clone carrying this TCR beta chain turned up a few times. V gave up 2 bases and J gave up 0 bases; unmatched junction bases: 7. Looked up from germline, CDR1 is MNHEY and CDR2 is SVGEGT. CDR3 length: 18 residues. In TCRdb, the RT-PCR reads were re-called with MiXCR into one record per CDR3 protein. The profile covers more than 550,000 distinct CDR3 sequences, with 12% to 15% appearing a single time and roughly 3.6% taken by the ten largest. This chain uses TRBV6-2 or TRBV6-3 with TRBJ2-3, with 11 bases identical to TRBD2. The sequence was collected from a female donor in good health, serving as a healthy control. Sequenced input: memory CD4+ T cells from blood. The CDR3 region has the DNA TGTGCCAGCAGTTACGCCACTAGCGGGGGAACTAGCACAGATACGCAGTATTTT. It yields the protein CASSYATSGGTSTDTQYF.